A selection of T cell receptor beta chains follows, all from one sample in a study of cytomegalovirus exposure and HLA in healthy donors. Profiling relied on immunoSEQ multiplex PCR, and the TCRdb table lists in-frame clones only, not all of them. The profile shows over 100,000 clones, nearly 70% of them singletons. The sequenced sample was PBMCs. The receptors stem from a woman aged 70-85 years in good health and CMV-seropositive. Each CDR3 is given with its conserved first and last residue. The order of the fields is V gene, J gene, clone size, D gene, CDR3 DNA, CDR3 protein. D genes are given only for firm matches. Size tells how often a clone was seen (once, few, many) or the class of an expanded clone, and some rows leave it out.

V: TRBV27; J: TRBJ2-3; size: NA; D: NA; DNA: TGTGCCAGCAGTCTTGTAGGAGGCTTAGACACAGATACGCAGTATTTT; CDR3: CASSLVGGLDTDTQYF
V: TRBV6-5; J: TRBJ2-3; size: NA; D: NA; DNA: TGTGCCAGCAGTCCAAACACAGATACGCAGTATTTT; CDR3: CASSPNTDTQYF
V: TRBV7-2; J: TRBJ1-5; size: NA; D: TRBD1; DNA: TGTGCCAGCAGCGTGTCCGGGACAGGAAATAGCAATCAGCCCCAGCATTTT; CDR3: CASSVSGTGNSNQPQHF
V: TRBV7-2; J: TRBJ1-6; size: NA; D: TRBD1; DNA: TGTGCCAGCAGCTCCCTGACAGGGAAGGATAATTCACCCCTCCACTTT; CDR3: CASSSLTGKDNSPLHF
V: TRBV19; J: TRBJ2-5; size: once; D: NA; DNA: TGTGCCAGTAGTCCCCTAGGAGGGGGCAACCAAGAGACCCAGTACTTC; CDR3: CASSPLGGGNQETQYF
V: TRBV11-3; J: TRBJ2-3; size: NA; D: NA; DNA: TGTGCCAGCAGCTTAGGCGGGGGCCGCACAGATACGCAGTATTTT; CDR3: CASSLGGGRTDTQYF
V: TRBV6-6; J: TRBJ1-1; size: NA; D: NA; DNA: TGTGCCAGCAGATCCAACAGGGCCGAATTCACTGAAGCTTTCTTT; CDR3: CASRSNRAEFTEAFF
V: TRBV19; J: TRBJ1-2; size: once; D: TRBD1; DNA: TGTGCCAGTAGTCGCGGGACAGGGGGGGATAACTATGGCTACACCTTC; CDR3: CASSRGTGGDNYGYTF
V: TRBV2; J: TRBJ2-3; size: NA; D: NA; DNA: TGTGCCAGCAGCCAACAGGGTCATAGCACAGATACGCAGTATTTT; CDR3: CASSQQGHSTDTQYF
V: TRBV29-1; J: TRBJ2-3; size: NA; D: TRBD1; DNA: TGCAGCGTTGAGGAAGGGGGACAGGGCAGGGATACGCAGTATTTT; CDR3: CSVEEGGQGRDTQYF
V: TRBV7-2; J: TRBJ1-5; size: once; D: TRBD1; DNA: TGTGCCAGCAGCTTGGGACAGAGCTTTAATCAGCCCCAGCATTTT; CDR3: CASSLGQSFNQPQHF
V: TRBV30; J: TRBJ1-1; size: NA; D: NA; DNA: TGTGCCTGGAGTATTCAGATGAACACTGAAGCTTTCTTT; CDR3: CAWSIQMNTEAFF
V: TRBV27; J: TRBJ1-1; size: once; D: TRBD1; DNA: TGTGCCAGCAGTTCCCTCGGGACAGGTAACACTGAAGCTTTCTTT; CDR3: CASSSLGTGNTEAFF
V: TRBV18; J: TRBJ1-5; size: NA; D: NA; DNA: TGTGCCAGCTCACCACGCGACGGAGGGGATAGCAATCAGCCCCAGCATTTT; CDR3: CASSPRDGGDSNQPQHF
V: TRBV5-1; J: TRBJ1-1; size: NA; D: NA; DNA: TGCGCCAGCAGCTTGGCTCAGGGGAACACTGAAGCTTTCTTT; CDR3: CASSLAQGNTEAFF
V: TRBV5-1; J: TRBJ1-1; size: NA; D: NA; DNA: TGCGCCAGCAAGACGGGGTGGAACACTGAAGCTTTCTTT; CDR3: CASKTGWNTEAFF